This TCR beta chain was obtained from a study of neurological immune-mediated disorders. Germline V lookup: CDR1 SGHKS, CDR2 YYEKEE (reference sequence). The CDR3 length is 14 residues. TCRdb used MiXCR to reprocess the 5' RACE reads, holding one entry per CDR3 protein. Of about 48,000 distinct CDR3 sequences in the sample, about 25% are singletons; the top ten hold around 23%. Broader study findings: The expanded clones of different subjects shared no CDR3 amino acid sequences (suggesting private repertoires in all groups).

Concerning this clonotype itself: Its matching antigen is unknown. This clone may be a read error of a much larger clone one base away.

The J gene is TRBJ2-7, the V gene TRBV5-5; weak D call: TRBD2 (6 bases). This TCR derives from a woman aged 70 to 79 in good health. The sample taken for sequencing was PBMCs. CDR3 sequence reads: CVSSLTGEPYEQYF. In DNA, the CDR3 is TGTGTCAGCAGCTTGACGGGAGAGCCCTACGAGCAGTACTTC.